Listed here are 2 T cell receptor beta chains from one sample, sequenced in a study of type 1 regulatory T cells. Points from the study as a whole: Compared with non-type 1 regulatory T cells, type 1 regulatory T cells showed a more restricted TCR repertoire.

These receptors have no identified antigens. TCRdb processed the reads anew with MiXCR; each CDR3 protein has one entry. The repertoire holds approximately 6,000 distinct CDR3 sequences, with 30% to 35% as singletons. Sequencing input: cultured type 1 regulatory T (Tr1) cells, either the whole culture or a sorted fraction (not recorded which). The receptor set was obtained from a human donor in good health.

The chain uses TRBV7-9 and TRBJ2-5; D possibly uses TRBD1 or TRBD2 (6 bases each). This CDR3 region has 16 residues. CDR1 and CDR2 from the germline V gene are SEHNR and FQNEAQ (reference sequence). Trimming pared 3 bases from V and 1 base from J, leaving 15 bases between. CDR3 amino acids: CASSFGGQSFQETQYF. The CDR3, as DNA: TGTGCCAGCAGCTTTGGGGGGCAGAGTTTCCAAGAGACCCAGTACTTC. Variable domain in full (rest from reference TRBV7-9 and TRBJ2-5): DTGVSQNPRHKITKRGQNVTFRCDPISEHNRLYWYRQTLGQGPEFLTYFQNEAQLEKSRLLSDRFSAERPKGSFSTLEIQRTEQGDSAMYLCASSFGGQSFQETQYFGPGTRLLVL.

By sample fraction, this clonotype is medium-sized (0.01 to 0.1%). The chain has TRBV5-6 and TRBJ1-2; a possible D gene is TRBD1 (5 bases). The CDR3 length is 14 residues. Per germline, CDR1 SGHDT and CDR2 YYEEEE. Trimming stripped 1 base from V and 8 bases from J, with 15 bases between. The CDR3 sequence is CASSLSRALGGYTF. In DNA, the CDR3 is TGTGCCAGCAGCTTGAGCAGGGCCCTAGGGGGCTACACCTTC.